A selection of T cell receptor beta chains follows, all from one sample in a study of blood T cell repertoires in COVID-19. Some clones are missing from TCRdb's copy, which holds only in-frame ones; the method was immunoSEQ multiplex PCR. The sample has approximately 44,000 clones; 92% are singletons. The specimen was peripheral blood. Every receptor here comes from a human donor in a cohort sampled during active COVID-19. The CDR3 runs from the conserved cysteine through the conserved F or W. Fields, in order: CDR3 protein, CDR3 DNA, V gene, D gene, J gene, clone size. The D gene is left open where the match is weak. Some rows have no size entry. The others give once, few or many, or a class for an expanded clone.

CASSEAIFRVSPLHF,TGTGCCAGCAGTGAAGCAATATTTCGGGTTTCACCCCTCCACTTT,TRBV2,-,TRBJ1-6,-
CASSVDRGNTEAFF,TGTGCCAGCAGCGTAGACCGGGGGAACACTGAAGCTTTCTTT,TRBV9,-,TRBJ1-1,-
CASSLAVGPQYF,TGCGCCAGCAGCCTTGCGGTGGGTCCGCAGTATTTT,TRBV4-3,-,TRBJ2-3,-
CASSSRDRGQPQHF,TGTGCCAGCAGCTCTCGGGACAGGGGGCAGCCCCAGCATTTT,TRBV5-6,TRBD1,TRBJ1-5,-
CASYRQGAFQPQHF,TGTGCCAGCTACCGACAGGGGGCTTTTCAGCCCCAGCATTTT,TRBV28,TRBD1,TRBJ1-5,-
CAISQDRGEQYF,TGTGCCATCAGCCAGGACAGGGGGGAGCAGTACTTC,TRBV10-3,TRBD1,TRBJ2-7,-
CASSLQTGRGLDTQYF,TGTGCCAGCAGTCTCCAGACAGGACGGGGTTTGGATACGCAGTATTTT,TRBV27,-,TRBJ2-3,-
CASSVIQGYGYTF,TGTGCCAGCAGCGTAATCCAGGGCTATGGCTACACCTTC,TRBV9,-,TRBJ1-2,-
CASSPPGLAAYEQYF,TGTGCCAGCTCACCCCCGGGACTAGCGGCCTACGAGCAGTACTTC,TRBV18,TRBD2,TRBJ2-7,-
CASSPWGTVMNTGELFF,TGTGCCAGTAGTCCATGGGGCACAGTAATGAACACCGGGGAGCTGTTTTTT,TRBV19,-,TRBJ2-2,-
CASSLTAITTSRQGLSSPLHF,TGTGCCAGCAGTTTAACCGCCATAACCACCTCGAGACAGGGTCTCAGTTCACCCCTCCACTTT,TRBV27,TRBD1,TRBJ1-6,-
CASSQDHQGAMGNQPQHF,TGCGCCAGCAGCCAAGATCATCAGGGGGCAATGGGCAATCAGCCCCAGCATTTT,TRBV4-1,TRBD1,TRBJ1-5,few
CASSPPYEVRVSGNTIYF,TGTGCCAGCAGCCCCCCCTATGAGGTTCGGGTCTCTGGAAACACCATATATTTT,TRBV7-8,-,TRBJ1-3,-
CASFRRTPLEAFF,TGTGCCAGTTTTCGCAGGACACCCCTTGAAGCTTTCTTT,TRBV6-5,-,TRBJ1-1,-
CASSSPGQWGEAFF,TGTGCCAGCAGTTCCCCGGGACAGTGGGGTGAAGCTTTCTTT,TRBV6-5,TRBD1,TRBJ1-1,-
CATRPAGGEQYF,TGTGCCACCAGGCCCGCGGGGGGCGAGCAGTACTTC,TRBV15,TRBD2,TRBJ2-7,-
CASSASKGSSGNTIYF,TGTGCCAGCAGTGCCTCCAAAGGGAGCTCTGGAAACACCATATATTTT,TRBV3-1/TRBV3-2,-,TRBJ1-3,-
CASSLALALAGGTDTQYF,TGTGCCAGCAGCTTAGCGCTCGCACTAGCGGGGGGCACAGATACGCAGTATTTT,TRBV7-2,TRBD2,TRBJ2-3,-
CASSLASQGNEKLFF,TGCGCCAGCAGCTTGGCCAGTCAGGGGAACGAAAAACTGTTTTTT,TRBV5-1,-,TRBJ1-4,-
CASSWRGGATYNEQFF,TGTGCCAGCAGCTGGCGGGGGGGCGCGACCTACAATGAGCAGTTCTTC,TRBV5-5,TRBD2,TRBJ2-1,once
CASSLDRPGYEQYF,TGTGCCAGCAGCTTAGATCGCCCAGGCTACGAGCAGTACTTC,TRBV7-9,-,TRBJ2-7,-
CASTFRGNTIYF,TGTGCCAGCACCTTCAGGGGGAACACCATATATTTT,TRBV25-1,TRBD1,TRBJ1-3,-
CASSDYRGMNTEAFF,TGTGCCAGCAGCGACTACAGGGGAATGAACACTGAAGCTTTCTTT,TRBV9,TRBD1,TRBJ1-1,-
CASSLRGGRRIPGANVLTF,TGTGCCAGCAGTTTGAGGGGAGGCCGGAGGATCCCTGGGGCCAACGTCCTGACTTTC,TRBV28,-,TRBJ2-6,once
CASSLRLAGGPGTGELFF,TGTGCTAGCAGCTTACGGCTAGCGGGAGGGCCGGGCACCGGGGAGCTGTTTTTT,TRBV7-7,TRBD2,TRBJ2-2,-
CASSRPGGWYEQYF,TGTGCCAGCAGCCGCCCGGGGGGTTGGTACGAGCAGTACTTC,TRBV5-6,TRBD2,TRBJ2-7,-
CASSDPGTYNSPLHF,TGTGCCAGCAGTGACCCGGGGACCTATAATTCACCCCTCCACTTT,TRBV6-1,-,TRBJ1-6,-
CASTRDGQGASSPLHF,TGCGCCAGCACCCGGGATGGTCAGGGGGCCTCGTCACCCCTCCACTTT,TRBV5-1,TRBD1,TRBJ1-6,few
CASSLGGTGSYEQYF,TGTGCCAGCAGCTTGGGGGGGACTGGCTCCTACGAGCAGTACTTC,TRBV3-1/TRBV3-2,TRBD2,TRBJ2-7,-
CASSGRGQSSYEQYF,TGTGCCAGCAGTGGGAGGGGACAGAGCTCCTACGAGCAGTACTTC,TRBV2,-,TRBJ2-7,-
CASSRHLSGTSGRALDTQYF,TGTGCCAGCAGCAGACACCTCTCCGGGACTAGCGGGAGGGCCTTAGATACGCAGTATTTT,TRBV7-9,TRBD2,TRBJ2-3,-
CASSLGVSAGRAGELFF,TGTGCCAGCAGCTTAGGAGTGTCCGCTGGGAGGGCCGGGGAGCTGTTTTTT,TRBV7-9,TRBD2,TRBJ2-2,-
CSVPLGTRGNEQFF,TGCAGCGTTCCCCTCGGGACTAGGGGAAATGAGCAGTTCTTC,TRBV29-1,TRBD2,TRBJ2-1,-
CASSRQGNGYTF,TGTGCCAGCAGCCGACAGGGGAATGGCTACACCTTC,TRBV7-2,TRBD1,TRBJ1-2,once
CASSQEAIAGGPAGPGTDTQYF,TGTGCCAGCAGCCAAGAGGCAATAGCGGGAGGGCCTGCGGGACCTGGCACAGATACGCAGTATTTT,TRBV4-2,TRBD2,TRBJ2-3,-
CASSTGVGNNSPLHF,TGTGCCAGCAGTACAGGGGTTGGGAATAATTCACCCCTCCACTTT,TRBV5-4,TRBD1,TRBJ1-6,-
CASSLRNEQFF,TGTGCCAGCAGTTTGCGGAATGAGCAGTTCTTC,TRBV12-3/TRBV12-4,-,TRBJ2-1,-
CASSPRLNTEAFF,TGCGCCAGCAGCCCGCGGTTGAACACTGAAGCTTTCTTT,TRBV5-1,-,TRBJ1-1,-
CASTAGSGNTIYF,TGTGCCAGCACGGCAGGCTCTGGAAACACCATATATTTT,TRBV28,-,TRBJ1-3,-
CASSLNSGSGANVLTF,TGTGCCAGCAGCTTAAACTCGGGCTCTGGGGCCAACGTCCTGACTTTC,TRBV11-3,-,TRBJ2-6,-
CASSSSGRNEQYF,TGTGCCAGCAGTTCCAGCGGGAGGAACGAGCAGTACTTC,TRBV27,TRBD2,TRBJ2-7,-
CASSQQGNTIYF,TGTGCCAGCAGCCAACAGGGAAACACCATATATTTT,TRBV11-2,-,TRBJ1-3,-
CASSQVPGTNTGELFF,TGCGCCAGCAGCCAAGTTCCCGGGACGAACACCGGGGAGCTGTTTTTT,TRBV4-1,-,TRBJ2-2,-
CASSYLLDYGYTF,TGTGCCAGCAGTTATCTATTGGACTATGGCTACACCTTC,TRBV6-6,-,TRBJ1-2,few
CASARERTYEQYF,TGTGCCAGCGCTCGGGAGCGGACCTACGAGCAGTACTTC,TRBV2,-,TRBJ2-7,-
CASSLRTPGTGSNEQFF,TGTGCCAGCAGCTTAAGAACTCCCGGGACAGGGTCGAATGAGCAGTTCTTC,TRBV7-3,TRBD1,TRBJ2-1,-
CASSQDLAGGTRTDTQYF,TGTGCCAGCAGCCAAGATCTGGCAGGGGGCACCCGCACAGATACGCAGTATTTT,TRBV4-2,TRBD1,TRBJ2-3,-
CASSLYRNTEAFF,TGTGCCAGCAGTTTATACAGGAACACTGAAGCTTTCTTT,TRBV12-3/TRBV12-4,-,TRBJ1-1,-
CASSQGGAGANEKLFF,TGCGCCAGCAGCCAAGGGGGAGCGGGGGCGAATGAAAAACTGTTTTTT,TRBV4-3,-,TRBJ1-4,-
CASSSPDRGHQPQHF,TGTGCCAGCAGCTCCCCGGACAGGGGTCATCAGCCCCAGCATTTT,TRBV7-9,TRBD1,TRBJ1-5,few
CASSLRTGGSYNEQFF,TGTGCCAGCAGCTTAAGGACAGGGGGCTCCTACAATGAGCAGTTCTTC,TRBV5-8,TRBD1,TRBJ2-1,-
CASSPGLAGGLGTDTQYF,TGCGCCAGCAGCCCGGGACTAGCGGGGGGGTTAGGGACAGATACGCAGTATTTT,TRBV4-1,TRBD2,TRBJ2-3,-
CASSQGLAGDTQYF,TGCGCCAGCAGCCAGGGACTAGCGGGAGATACGCAGTATTTT,TRBV4-1,TRBD2,TRBJ2-3,-
CASSQGSYGANVLTF,TGCGCCAGCAGCCAAGGTAGTTACGGGGCCAACGTCCTGACTTTC,TRBV4-3,-,TRBJ2-6,-
CASSWTSGFEQYF,TGTGCCAGCAGTTGGACTAGCGGGTTCGAGCAGTACTTC,TRBV21-1,-,TRBJ2-7,-